This TCR beta chain was captured in a study of regulatory T cells in long-lasting Graves disease. Comment on this clonotype: Its antigen is not known.

Losses at the gene ends were 4 bases for V and 6 bases for J; bases not matched to a gene: 8. Germline V lookup: CDR1 SGHRS, CDR2 YFSETQ. CDR3 size: 14 residues. CDR3-region Arm-PCR and iRepertoire HTBI primers produced the TCR beta libraries. Per the original data handling: Overall, samples carried approximately 60 TRBV and some 15 TRBJ segments. TCRdb reprocessed the multiplex PCR reads via MiXCR and lists one record per CDR3 protein. The V and J calls and clone size come from TCRdb's table, not from the authors' own analysis. The repertoire holds a few hundred thousand distinct CDR3 sequences, with roughly a fifth as singletons. Study-wide results and caveats: Persistent disease exhibited a predilection for TRBV28, TRBJ1-2 and TRBJ2-5.

Stated time point: persistent/refractory GD, antithyroid drugs over 5 years with positive TRAb. PBMC RNA was the source of the TCR library. This chain connects TRBV5-1 to TRBJ2-3; 7 nucleotides match TRBD1. The sequence came from a female donor with Graves disease. The starting material was peripheral blood mononuclear cells (PBMCs), obtained when the disease was refractory, from a patient treated with antithyroid drugs. CDR3 bases: TGCGCCAGCAGCCCTGACAGGGAGTTGGATACGCAGTATTTT. Protein sequence: CASSPDRELDTQYF.